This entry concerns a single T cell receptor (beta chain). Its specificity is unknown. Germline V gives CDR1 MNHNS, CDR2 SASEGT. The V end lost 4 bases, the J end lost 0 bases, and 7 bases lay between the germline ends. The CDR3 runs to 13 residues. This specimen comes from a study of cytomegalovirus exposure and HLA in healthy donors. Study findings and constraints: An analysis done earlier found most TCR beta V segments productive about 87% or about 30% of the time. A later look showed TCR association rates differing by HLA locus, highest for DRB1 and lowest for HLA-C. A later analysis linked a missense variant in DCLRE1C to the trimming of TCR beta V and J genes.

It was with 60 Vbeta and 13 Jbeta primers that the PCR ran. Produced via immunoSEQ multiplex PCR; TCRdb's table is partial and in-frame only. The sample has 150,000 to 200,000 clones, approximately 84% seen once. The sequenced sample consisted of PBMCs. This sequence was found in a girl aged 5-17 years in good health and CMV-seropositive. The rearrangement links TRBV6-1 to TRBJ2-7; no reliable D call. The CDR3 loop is CASSGGSSYEQYF. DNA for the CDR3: TGTGCCAGCAGTGGTGGCAGCTCCTACGAGCAGTACTTC.